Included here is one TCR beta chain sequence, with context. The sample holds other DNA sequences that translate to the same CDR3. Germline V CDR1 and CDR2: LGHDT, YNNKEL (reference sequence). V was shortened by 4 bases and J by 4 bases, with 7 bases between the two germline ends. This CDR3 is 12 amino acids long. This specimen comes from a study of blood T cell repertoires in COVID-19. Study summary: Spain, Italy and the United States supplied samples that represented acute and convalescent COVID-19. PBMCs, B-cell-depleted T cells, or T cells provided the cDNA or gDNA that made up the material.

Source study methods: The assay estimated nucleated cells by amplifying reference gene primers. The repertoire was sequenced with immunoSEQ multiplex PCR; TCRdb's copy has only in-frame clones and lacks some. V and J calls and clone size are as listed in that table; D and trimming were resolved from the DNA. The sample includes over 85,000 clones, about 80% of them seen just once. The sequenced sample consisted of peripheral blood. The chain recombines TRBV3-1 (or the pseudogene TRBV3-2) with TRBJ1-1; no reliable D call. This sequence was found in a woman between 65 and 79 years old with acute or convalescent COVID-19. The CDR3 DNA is TGTGCCAGCAGCCTCTCGGGCACTGAAGCTTTCTTT. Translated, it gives CASSLSGTEAFF.